This T cell receptor (beta chain) was sequenced during a study of cytomegalovirus exposure and HLA in healthy donors. Study observations and caveats: Most of the CMV-associated TCR beta chains (in a later analysis) appeared to be HLA-restricted. For cytomegalovirus status, the classifier reportedly gave diagnoses with high specificity and sensitivity.

CDR3 length equals 17 residues. V shed 0 bases and J shed 6 bases, with 16 bases lying between them. CDR1 is SGHNT and CDR2 is YYREEE in the germline V gene (reference sequence). As for this clone: The antigen is undetermined.

PCR employed 60 Vbeta and 13 Jbeta primers. Clones were read by immunoSEQ multiplex PCR, and TCRdb kept only the in-frame ones, dropping some. Its clone listing holds around 58,000 clones. The genes are TRBV5-4 and TRBJ1-6, with a possible D match to TRBD1 (6 bases). The sequencing sample was made of PBMCs. This clonotype was obtained from a man aged 45-65 years in good health and CMV-seropositive. The CDR3 coding sequence is TGTGCCAGCAGCTTGGAAGGTGGTACAGGGATTAATTCACCCCTCCACTTT. It yields the protein CASSLEGGTGINSPLHF.